What follows are 22 T cell receptor beta chains derived from one specimen sequenced in a study of blood T cell repertoires in COVID-19. Clones were read by immunoSEQ multiplex PCR, and TCRdb kept only the in-frame ones, dropping some. The repertoire holds 95,000 to 150,000 clones, with around 84% as singletons. Sequencing used PBMCs or T cells enriched from blood (not recorded which). The source is a woman aged 25 to 45 who had recovered from COVID-19.

The rearrangement uses TRBV18 and TRBJ1-1; D is possibly TRBD1 (5 bases). The length of the CDR3 is 14 residues. CDR1 is KGHSH and CDR2 is LQKENI in the germline V gene. The V end lost 0 bases, the J end lost 5 bases, and 10 bases lay between the germline ends. Here the CDR3 DNA reads TGTGCCAGCTCACCACCGGCAGGGAGGACTGAAGCTTTCTTT. This translates into CASSPPAGRTEAFF. The variable domain in full, completed from reference TRBV18 and TRBJ1-1, reads NAGVMQNPRHLVRRRGQEARLRCSPMKGHSHVYWYRQLPEEGLKFMVYLQKENIIDESGMPKERFSAEFPKEGPSILRIQQVVRGDSAAYFCASSPPAGRTEAFFGQGTRLTVV.

This rearrangement joins TRBV7-9 to TRBJ1-5, with D uncertain. The germline CDR1 and CDR2 sequences are SEHNR and FQNEAQ (reference sequence). The CDR3 is made up of 14 amino acids. Trimming removed 1 base from V and 5 bases from J, with 9 bases in between. The CDR3 DNA is TGTGCCAGCAGCTTAGTGGGAGAGGATCAGCCCCAGCATTTT. This sequence encodes CASSLVGEDQPQHF.

The V and J genes are TRBV19 and TRBJ1-5; D is uncertain. This CDR3 spans 14 amino acids. V lost 6 bases and J 3 bases, leaving 12 bases between the germline ends. Germline V lookup: CDR1 LNHDA, CDR2 SQIVND (reference sequence). CDR3 DNA sequence: TGTGCCAGTAGGGCCCCCGGGAACAATCAGCCCCAGCATTTT. Protein: CASRAPGNNQPQHF.

This clone was seen only a few times. This chain connects TRBV6-2 or TRBV6-3 to TRBJ2-3, with 7 positions matching TRBD1. The V gene end was trimmed by 2 bases and the J gene end by 1 base; junction bases not matched to a gene: 3. The CDR3 spans 15 residues. Germline V gives CDR1 MNHEY, CDR2 SVGEGT. Here the CDR3 reads CASSYVTGGTDTQYF. In DNA, the CDR3 is TGTGCCAGCAGTTACGTTACAGGGGGCACAGATACGCAGTATTTT.

This clone showed up just once. The chain recombines TRBV3-1 (or the pseudogene TRBV3-2) with TRBJ2-5; D is undetermined. Trimming left V 4 bases short and J 2 bases short, with 17 bases between. CDR3 length: 16 amino acids. Germline CDR1 LGHDT, CDR2 YNNKEL (reference sequence). CDR3 in DNA: TGTGCCAGCAGCCGCCTAGGTTGGCCGAATCAAGAGACCCAGTACTTC. It translates to CASSRLGWPNQETQYF.

The chain employs TRBV7-3 and TRBJ2-3, with 12 bases matching TRBD2. Germline V gene data show CDR1 as SGHTA and CDR2 as FQGTGA. The CDR3 totals 17 residues. V lost 0 bases and J lost 4; bases outside the gene matches: 5. The CDR3 loop is CASSLTSGLAGSDTQYF. CDR3 DNA: TGTGCCAGCAGCTTAACTTCGGGACTAGCGGGCTCAGATACGCAGTATTTT.

This sequence joins TRBV28 and TRBJ1-2; 7 bases are shared with TRBD1. The CDR3 consists of 13 residues. Germline CDR1 reads MDHEN; CDR2 reads SYDVKM. Germline trimming cut 2 bases from V and 7 bases from J; bases unmatched to any gene: 4. For the CDR3, the DNA is TGTGCCAGCAGTTTAGGGACAGAGGTTGGCTACACCTTC. Translated, it gives CASSLGTEVGYTF.

The chain links TRBV6-5 to TRBJ2-1, with TRBD2 as a possible D gene (6 bases). Per germline, CDR1 MNHEY and CDR2 SVGAGI. There are 14 residues in the CDR3. Trimming cost V 0 bases and J 5 bases, with 8 bases left between them. The CDR3 coding sequence is TGTGCCAGCAGTTACTCGGGGGGAAACAATGAGCAGTTCTTC. Translated: CASSYSGGNNEQFF.

The sample holds a few counts of this clone. CDR3 in amino acids: CSVKDSFSYEQYF. Written as DNA, the CDR3 is TGCAGCGTTAAGGACAGTTTTTCTTACGAGCAGTACTTC. The chain employs TRBV29-1 and TRBJ2-7; D is perhaps TRBD1 (6 bases). V was cut by 5 bases and J by 4 bases, with 15 bases left in between. Germline V lookup: CDR1 SQVTM, CDR2 ANQGSEA. CDR3 length: 13 amino acids.

The table lists this clone with a count of one. The CDR3 nucleotides are TGTGCCAGCACCGTGGACATTATGAACACTGAAGCTTTCTTT. Residues: CASTVDIMNTEAFF. This rearrangement joins TRBV9 to TRBJ1-1; possible D gene TRBD1, 5 bases. Between the trimmed V and J ends, which lost 6 bases and 0 bases, there was a span of 12 bases. Germline V CDR1 and CDR2: SGDLS, YYNGEE. This CDR3 has 14 amino acids. The full variable domain, in which reference TRBV9 and TRBJ1-1 provide the parts outside the CDR3, is DSGVTQTPKHLITATGQRVTLRCSPRSGDLSVYWYQQSLDQGLQFLIQYYNGEERAKGNILERFSAQQFPDLHSELNLSSLELGDSALYFCASTVDIMNTEAFFGQGTRLTVV.

The rearrangement uses TRBV28 and TRBJ2-3, with 8 bases that match TRBD1. Looked up from germline, CDR1 is MDHEN and CDR2 is SYDVKM. CDR3 size: 15 residues. The trim removed 7 bases at V and 0 bases at J, leaving 6 bases unmatched. This CDR3 reads CASNGRGPSTDTQYF. DNA of the CDR3: TGTGCCAGCAACGGCAGGGGGCCTAGCACAGATACGCAGTATTTT.

This clone was seen once. This chain connects TRBV5-1 to TRBJ1-2; TRBD1 is a possible D gene (6 bases). Deletions cut 0 bases from V and 5 bases from J, with 14 bases between. There are 15 residues in the CDR3. Germline-derived CDR1 and CDR2 are SGHRS and YFSETQ. CDR3 loop: CASSLEWGREYGYTF. The CDR3 DNA sequence: TGCGCCAGCAGCTTGGAATGGGGGCGCGAATATGGCTACACCTTC.

The count of this clone is one. The chain has TRBV18 and TRBJ2-3; 8 bases are a match to TRBD2. The J segment lost 10 bases and the V segment lost 2 bases, leaving 5 bases of the junction unmatched. The V gene's germline CDR1 is KGHSH and CDR2 LQKENI. This CDR3 spans 13 amino acids. The DNA for the CDR3 is TGTGCCAGCTCACCATTCCGGACTAGCTCGCAGTATTTT. This sequence encodes CASSPFRTSSQYF.

In its sample, this clone was seen once. The gene calls are TRBV18 and TRBJ1-1; no reliable D call. The CDR3 covers 14 residues. The germline CDR1 and CDR2 sequences are KGHSH and LQKENI. The V end was cut by 3 bases, the J end by 3 bases, with 11 bases between. DNA of the CDR3: TGTGCCAGCTCACCGAAACAGAAGGACACTGAAGCTTTCTTT. This codes for CASSPKQKDTEAFF.

The V gene is TRBV10-3, the J gene TRBJ1-2; 9 positions agree with TRBD1. V trimming: 6 bases; J trimming: 6 bases; junction bases outside the gene matches: 8. The germline V gene encodes CDR1 ENHRY and CDR2 SYGVKD. The CDR3 covers 14 residues. The CDR3 here is CAIRAGQGLDGYTF. In nucleotides, the CDR3 is TGTGCCATCAGGGCGGGACAGGGTCTTGATGGCTACACCTTC.

The gene calls are TRBV9 and TRBJ1-2, with D uncertain. Germline CDR1 is SGDLS and CDR2 is YYNGEE. This CDR3 is built from 14 residues. Trimming removed 7 bases at V and 0 bases at J, with 13 bases between. CDR3: CASEGGSSNYGYTF. CDR3 DNA sequence: TGTGCCAGCGAGGGAGGCTCATCTAACTATGGCTACACCTTC. Together with reference TRBV9 and TRBJ1-2, the CDR3 gives the full variable domain: DSGVTQTPKHLITATGQRVTLRCSPRSGDLSVYWYQQSLDQGLQFLIQYYNGEERAKGNILERFSAQQFPDLHSELNLSSLELGDSALYFCASEGGSSNYGYTFGSGTRLTVV.

The chain recombines TRBV4-1 with TRBJ2-1; 10 bases line up with TRBD2. CDR3 length: 14 amino acids. Per germline, CDR1 MGHRA and CDR2 YSYEKL. J was trimmed by 9 bases and V by 0 bases; bases with no gene match: 2. In DNA form, the CDR3 reads TGCGCCAGCAGCCAAGATCGACTAGCGGGTGAGCAGTTCTTC. Translating it yields CASSQDRLAGEQFF.

This sequence joins TRBV4-1 and TRBJ2-3; 9 positions match TRBD2. Germline trimming cut 2 bases from V and 1 base from J; bases unmatched to any gene: 10. Germline CDR1 MGHRA, CDR2 YSYEKL. This CDR3 spans 18 amino acids. The CDR3 DNA follows: TGCGCCAGCAGCCAATACGGCGGGAGGGCTACTGGCACAGATACGCAGTATTTT. It is translated as CASSQYGGRATGTDTQYF.

This rearrangement joins TRBV5-4 to TRBJ2-2; the match to TRBD1 covers 7 bases. Trimming cost V 4 bases and J 5 bases; bases outside gene matches: 5. From germline, CDR1 is SGHNT and CDR2 YYREEE (reference sequence). This CDR3 is built from 14 residues. CDR3 DNA: TGTGCCAGCAGCCCGGGACAGCCGACCGGGGAGCTGTTTTTT. Its translation is CASSPGQPTGELFF.

The chain joins TRBV19 to TRBJ1-2; D call uncertain. Trimming removed 4 bases at V and 2 bases at J, with 14 bases between. Germline V gives CDR1 LNHDA, CDR2 SQIVND (reference sequence). This CDR3 region has 15 residues. CDR3: CASSRSYVPNYGYTF. CDR3 nucleotide sequence: TGTGCCAGTAGTAGATCCTATGTTCCGAACTATGGCTACACCTTC. Looking up the rest from reference TRBV19 and TRBJ1-2 gives the full variable domain: DGGITQSPKYLFRKEGQNVTLSCEQNLNHDAMYWYRQDPGQGLRLIYYSQIVNDFQKGDIAEGYSVSREKKESFPLTVTSAQKNPTAFYLCASSRSYVPNYGYTFGSGTRLTVV.

The rearrangement links TRBV4-1 to TRBJ1-1; TRBD1 might be the D (6 bases). Germline CDR1 is MGHRA and CDR2 is YSYEKL. CDR3 length: 15 residues. The ends were cut back, 5 bases at V and 1 base at J, with 14 bases in the middle. In DNA form, the CDR3 reads TGCGCCAGCAGCTTCCGGACAGCTAGGAACACTGAAGCTTTCTTT. Encoded protein: CASSFRTARNTEAFF.

The chain joins TRBV30 to TRBJ1-4, with 10 bases matching TRBD1. J lost 7 bases, V lost 0 bases, and 5 bases had no gene match. This CDR3 comprises 15 residues. Germline V gene sequence: CDR1 GTSNPN, CDR2 SVGIG (reference sequence). CDR3 coding DNA: TGTGCCTGGAGTGTAGGGACAGGGGTGGTTGAAAAACTGTTTTTT. Residues: CAWSVGTGVVEKLFF.